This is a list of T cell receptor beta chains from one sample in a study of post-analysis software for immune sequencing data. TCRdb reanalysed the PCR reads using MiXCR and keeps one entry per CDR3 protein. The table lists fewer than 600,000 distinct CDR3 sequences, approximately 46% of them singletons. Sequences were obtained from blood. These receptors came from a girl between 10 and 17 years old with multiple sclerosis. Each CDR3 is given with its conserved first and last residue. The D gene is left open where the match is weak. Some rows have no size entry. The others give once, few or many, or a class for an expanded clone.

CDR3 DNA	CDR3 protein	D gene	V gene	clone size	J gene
TGTGCCAGCAGCTTAGTGCGGTCGACGAATAATTCACCCCTCCACTTT	CASSLVRSTNNSPLHF	-	TRBV12-3/TRBV12-4	once	TRBJ1-6
TGTGCCAGCATTCTGACCGGACAGGGAGGCAATGAGCAGTTCTTC	CASILTGQGGNEQFF	TRBD1	TRBV2	-	TRBJ2-1
TGTGCCAGCAGTAAACAGGGGGCGAGGGAGCAGTACTTC	CASSKQGAREQYF	TRBD1	TRBV6-2/TRBV6-3	-	TRBJ2-5
TGTGCCAGCAGCGTAGAAGCCAACACAGATACGCAGTATTTT	CASSVEANTDTQYF	-	TRBV9	-	TRBJ2-3
TGTGCCAGCAGTTTCCCCAGATCTTGGGCCAACGTCCTGACTTTC	CASSFPRSWANVLTF	-	TRBV28	-	TRBJ2-6
TGTGCCAGCAGTTATTGGGGGGCCTTAGCCAAAAACATTCAGTACTTC	CASSYWGALAKNIQYF	-	TRBV27	-	TRBJ2-4
TGCAGTGCTAGAGATCCCTCCGGGAGGGGCGGAGAGACCCAGTACTTC	CSARDPSGRGGETQYF	TRBD2	TRBV20-1	-	TRBJ2-5
TGTGCCAGCAGTTTGAGGCTAGCGGGACTCAATGAGCAGTTCTTC	CASSLRLAGLNEQFF	TRBD2	TRBV12-3/TRBV12-4	few	TRBJ2-1
TGTGCCAGCAGTTTCGGGGTATCGGCCGATTCACCCCTCCACTTT	CASSFGVSADSPLHF	-	TRBV28	-	TRBJ1-6
TGTGCCAGCAGGGGGACAGGCAACTCCTACGAGCAGTACTTC	CASRGTGNSYEQYF	TRBD1	TRBV28	few	TRBJ2-7
TGCGCCAGCAGCTTCCGCGGCTCGGGTACGCAGTATTTT	CASSFRGSGTQYF	-	TRBV5-1	-	TRBJ2-3
TGTGCCAGCAGTTACAGTACAGGTCCCAATGAGCAGTTCTTC	CASSYSTGPNEQFF	-	TRBV6-5	-	TRBJ2-1
TGTGCCAGCAGTTCCGACACGAACACTGAAGCTTTCTTT	CASSSDTNTEAFF	-	TRBV7-6	-	TRBJ1-1
TGTGCCTGGAGTCAAACAACAGTCGAGCAGTACTTC	CAWSQTTVEQYF	-	TRBV30	few	TRBJ2-7
TGCAGTGCCAAGAGAACAGAAATTAATCAGCCCCAGCATTTT	CSAKRTEINQPQHF	-	TRBV20-1	few	TRBJ1-5
TGTGCCAGCAGTGGTTCTAGCGGCTCCTACAATGAGCAGTTCTTC	CASSGSSGSYNEQFF	TRBD2	TRBV6-4	many	TRBJ2-1
TGCAGTGCTAGAGCAGGGGCGAGCACAGATACGCAGTATTTT	CSARAGASTDTQYF	-	TRBV20-1	-	TRBJ2-3
TGTGCCAGCAGCCGTAAACTGCTAGCGGGGGAGGGGAGTGAGCAGTTCTTC	CASSRKLLAGEGSEQFF	TRBD2	TRBV4-2	-	TRBJ2-1
TGCGCCAGCAGCTTAGGGGACTATTCGAACGACGAGCAGTACTTC	CASSLGDYSNDEQYF	TRBD2	TRBV5-1	-	TRBJ2-7
TGTGCCAGCAGCCAAACCCCGGGACAGGGCAACTATGGCTACACCTTC	CASSQTPGQGNYGYTF	TRBD1	TRBV3-1	-	TRBJ1-2
TGTGCCAGCAGCCTTAGTATAGGTTCCTACAATGAGCAGTTCTTC	CASSLSIGSYNEQFF	-	TRBV7-3	few	TRBJ2-1
TGTGCCACCAGCAGAAATAGTTATGAGCAGTTCTTC	CATSRNSYEQFF	-	TRBV15	-	TRBJ2-1
TGTGCCAGCCTAGAGACGAGCGGGAGGGGCAATGAGCAGTTCTTC	CASLETSGRGNEQFF	TRBD2	TRBV27	-	TRBJ2-1
TGCAGCGTTGAAGCCAGGCCCTACGGCTACACCTTC	CSVEARPYGYTF	-	TRBV29-1	-	TRBJ1-2
TGTGCCAGCAGCGGAGGCGCGACCCAGTACTTC	CASSGGATQYF	-	TRBV11-2	-	TRBJ2-5
TGTGTCAGCAGCTTAATGGGCGGTTCCTACAATGAGCAGTTCTTC	CVSSLMGGSYNEQFF	-	TRBV7-9	few	TRBJ2-1
TGTGCCAGCTCACCATCTACAGGAAGGCTGGGCTACACCTTC	CASSPSTGRLGYTF	-	TRBV18	-	TRBJ1-2
TGTGCCAGCAGCGGTATAAGGGGTGGCGAGCAGTACTTC	CASSGIRGGEQYF	-	TRBV9	-	TRBJ2-7
TGTGCCACCAGCAGAGATTCTATGGGGGAGACCCAGTACTTC	CATSRDSMGETQYF	-	TRBV15	-	TRBJ2-5
TGTGCCAGCGGCCTTTACCGGGACAGGGGAGCCGAGCAGTACTTC	CASGLYRDRGAEQYF	TRBD1	TRBV28	-	TRBJ2-7
TGTGCCAGCAGCGAACAGGGGAGCCAGTTGGGAGAGACCCAGTACTTC	CASSEQGSQLGETQYF	TRBD1	TRBV7-2	once	TRBJ2-5
TGCGCCAGCAGCCAAGATGAGGCTAGCGGGAGACTCTACGAGCAGTACTTC	CASSQDEASGRLYEQYF	TRBD2	TRBV4-1	once	TRBJ2-7